Listed below are T cell receptor beta chains from one sample, sequenced in a study of T-cell reconstitution after alpha-beta-depleted transplantation in children. TCRdb re-called the PCR reads through MiXCR, storing one row per CDR3 protein. The sample yields approximately 490,000 distinct CDR3 sequences, around 12% seen once. Sequenced material: PBMCs from the stem cell graft donor, taken from the stem cell graft. The receptors here all came from a human donor who donated a stem cell graft to a child with combined immunodeficiency. The CDR3 runs from the conserved cysteine through the conserved F or W. Size tells how often a clone was seen (once, few, many) or the class of an expanded clone, and some rows leave it out.

TRBV18 | 18 | few | CASSPSPFRTDIQETQYF
TRBV12-3/TRBV12-4 | 14 | many | CASSLTDFSYEQYF
TRBV27 | 14 | many | CASRIGTDHSPLHF
TRBV24-1 | 13 | many | CATSDFRKAEAFF
TRBV6-1 | 13 | many | CASRFDSYNEQFF
TRBV9 | 12 | few | CASSVGGGPEFF
TRBV18 | 17 | few | CASSPSTGATSYNEQFF
TRBV27 | 13 | NA | CASRAGAGEKLFF
TRBV24-1 | 16 | NA | CATSDRTSGTNNEQFF
TRBV7-7 | 21 | few | CASSLPRDSKGPTSGYNEQFF
TRBV11-3 | 15 | few | CASSGAGGNRGEQYF
TRBV7-3 | 15 | NA | CASSLGMSSQETQYF
TRBV6-5 | 14 | NA | CASSYTDRDVEQFF
TRBV20-1 | 16 | NA | CSAPSTGGAGNQPQHF
TRBV12-3/TRBV12-4 | 13 | NA | CASRGQFDAEAFF